These 29 T cell receptor beta chains originate from one sample sequenced in a study of molecular identifiers for immune sequencing clone quantification. One entry per CDR3 protein, called by TCRdb with MiXCR from the PCR reads. The table shows approximately 40,000 distinct CDR3 sequences, with about a quarter occurring only once. Sequenced: naive CD8+ T cells from blood, with Jurkat cell RNA spiked in. Stated subset: FACS-sorted CD8+CD4-CCR7+CD45RA+ naive T cells. These receptor sequences come from a human donor in good health. Some libraries in this study had Jurkat cell RNA spiked in.

This clonotype occurred many times. The chain uses TRBV19 and TRBJ2-3; D not resolved. The CDR3 contains 11 residues. The germline V gene has CDR1 LNHDA and CDR2 SQIVND (reference sequence). Trimming left V 10 bases short and J 2 bases short, with 7 bases between. CDR3 residues: CATHFTDTQYF. CDR3 DNA sequence: TGTGCCACGCATTTCACAGATACGCAGTATTTT.

On this clonotype: This may be a read error: a much more frequent sequence differs by one nucleotide. The chain has TRBV5-3 and TRBJ2-7; TRBD2 matches 11 bases. TRBV5-3 is an ORF; its function is uncertain. This CDR3 has 12 residues. CDR3 sequence reads: CASSSGLAEQCF. CDR3 in DNA: TGTGCCAGCAGCTCGGGACTAGCGGAGCAGTGCTTC.

The rearrangement joins TRBV7-9 to TRBJ2-2; TRBD2 is a possible D gene (5 bases). The CDR3 has 15 residues. The germline CDR1 and CDR2 sequences are SEHNR and FQNEAQ (reference sequence). V gave up 5 bases and J gave up 6 bases, with 16 bases separating them. CDR3 DNA sequence: TGTGCCAGCAGCCCAGTGGTGGGAGTCCCCGGGGAGCTGTTTTTT. Protein sequence: CASSPVVGVPGELFF.

The sample holds many counts of this clonotype. The chain has TRBV5-1 and TRBJ2-2; 8 bases map to TRBD1. The CDR3 has 17 residues. From germline, CDR1 is SGHRS and CDR2 YFSETQ. The junction had 6 bases not matched to a gene; V was cut back by 2 bases and J by 0 bases. CDR3 bases: TGCGCCAGCAGCTTTTACCCAGGGGGCGCGAACACCGGGGAGCTGTTTTTT. This translates into CASSFYPGGANTGELFF.

This clonotype was counted at least ten times. V is TRBV7-6 and J is TRBJ1-4, with 7 bases identical to TRBD1. The V gene's germline CDR1 is SGHVS and CDR2 FNYEAQ. The CDR3 totals 15 residues. With V trimmed by 4 bases and J by 2 bases, 4 bases remained unmatched. The CDR3 region has the DNA TGTGCCAGCAGCTCTCTGACAGGGACTAATGAAAAACTGTTTTTT. This gives the protein CASSSLTGTNEKLFF.

As to this clonotype: A read error may explain this, as a much larger clone is one base away. The rearrangement uses TRBV30 and TRBJ2-3, with 9 bases matching TRBD1. Per the germline V gene, CDR1 is GTSNPN and CDR2 is SVGIG (reference sequence). The CDR3 runs 15 residues. The CDR3 protein is CAWSVGQGSTETQYF. CDR3 coding DNA: TGTGCCTGGAGTGTGGGACAGGGTAGTACAGAAACGCAGTATTTT.

In this sample, this clonotype turned up many times. The V call is TRBV9, the J call TRBJ2-7, with 9 bases matching TRBD1. The V and J ends lost 0 bases and 2 bases, in that order; junction bases with no gene match: 0. CDR3 length: 14 residues. Germline-derived CDR1 and CDR2 are SGDLS and YYNGEE. The DNA for the CDR3 is TGTGCCAGCAGCGTAGGGACAGGGGCCTACGAGCAGTACTTC. Translation gives CASSVGTGAYEQYF.

This clonotype was seen a handful of times. Just one base apart from a much larger clone, this may be a read error. J is TRBJ2-5 and V is TRBV5-6; TRBD1 is a possible D gene (6 bases). In germline, CDR1 is SGHDT, CDR2 YYEEEE. The CDR3 extends over 13 amino acids. V lost 1 base and J 3 bases, leaving 7 bases between the germline ends. This CDR3 reads CASSLRGKETQYF. The CDR3 DNA reads as TGTGCCAGCAGCTTGAGGGGGAAAGAGACCCAGTACTTC.

This clonotype turned up a few times. DNA for the CDR3: TGTGCCAGCAGCTTCATTCCGGGGTCTAGCGGGAGGGCCTTATCCTACAATGAGCAGTTCTTC. Translation gives CASSFIPGSSGRALSYNEQFF. V is TRBV7-9 and J is TRBJ2-1; 12 bases line up with TRBD2. The CDR3 sequence is 21 residues long. V trimming: 3 bases; J trimming: 1 base; junction bases outside the gene matches: 16. The germline gives CDR1 SEHNR, CDR2 FQNEAQ (reference sequence).

This clonotype was found many times. The rearrangement links TRBV7-9 to TRBJ2-5; 7 bases map to TRBD2. Germline CDR1 SEHNR, CDR2 FQNEAQ (reference sequence). V was pared by 5 bases and J by 5 bases, with 11 bases of the junction left unmatched. There are 15 residues in the CDR3. The CDR3 sequence is CASSRKPGLMETQYF. The CDR3 region has the DNA TGTGCCAGCAGCCGGAAACCGGGACTAATGGAGACCCAGTACTTC.

This clonotype was observed many times. The J gene is TRBJ2-3, the V gene TRBV6-1, with TRBD2 as a possible D gene (6 bases). The CDR3 extends over 14 amino acids. Between the trimmed V and J ends, which lost 7 bases and 1 base, there was a span of 12 bases. The germline gives CDR1 MNHNS, CDR2 SASEGT. The CDR3 region has the DNA TGTGCCAGCATCCCCGGCGGGGGCACAGATACGCAGTATTTT. This translates into CASIPGGGTDTQYF.

About this clonotype itself: This may be a read error: a much more frequent sequence differs by one nucleotide. This chain connects TRBV20-1 to TRBJ2-7; TRBD2 matches at 13 bases. This CDR3 has 16 amino acids. V was clipped by 3 bases and J by 3 bases; unmatched bases: 8. Germline values: CDR1 DFQATT, CDR2 SNEGSKA (reference sequence). In DNA form, the CDR3 reads TGCAGTGCTAGCGAGGCAGGGACTAGCGGGATCTACGAGCAGTACTTC. As protein: CSASEAGTSGIYEQYF.

The CDR3 here is CASFAGTGELFF. CDR3 DNA: TGTGCTAGTTTCGCGGGGACCGGGGAGCTGTTTTTT. J is TRBJ2-2 and V is TRBV12-5; D may be TRBD2 (6 bases). This CDR3 spans 12 amino acids. CDR1 and CDR2 from the germline V gene are LGHNT and FRNRAP. Between the trimmed V and J ends, which lost 8 bases and 5 bases, there was a span of 9 bases. Looking up the rest from reference TRBV12-5 and TRBJ2-2 gives the full variable domain: DARVTQTPRHKVTEMGQEVTMRCQPILGHNTVFWYRQTMMQGLELLAYFRNRAPLDDSGMPKDRFSAEMPDATLATLKIQPSEPRDSAVYFCASFAGTGELFFGEGSRLTVL.

The chain has TRBV7-9 and TRBJ2-7; no clear D gene. CDR1 and CDR2 (germline): SEHNR, FQNEAQ (reference sequence). The CDR3 sequence is 14 residues long. Trimming shortened V by 5 bases and J by 2 bases, and 13 bases separated the two germline ends. This CDR3 is CASSPRTDAYEQYF. In DNA, the CDR3 is TGTGCCAGCAGCCCAAGGACGGACGCCTACGAGCAGTACTTC.

J is TRBJ2-7 and V is TRBV7-6, with a possible D match to TRBD2 (6 bases). With 2 bases removed from V and 6 bases from J, the gap between germline ends came to 17 bases. The CDR3 is 15 amino acids. The germline CDR1 and CDR2 sequences are SGHVS and FNYEAQ. The CDR3 DNA follows: TGTGCCAGCAGCTTATCCGGGGGAGATTGGTCCGAGCAGTACTTC. It encodes CASSLSGGDWSEQYF.

Ten or more counts support this clonotype. This chain connects TRBV2 to TRBJ2-4; 10 bases align to TRBD2. With 4 bases clipped from V and 0 bases from J, the junction kept 6 bases outside the gene matches. Germline loops: CDR1 SNHLY, CDR2 FYNNEI. CDR3 length: 17 amino acids. CDR3 in DNA: TGTGCCAGCAGTGGCGCTAGCGGGGGACTAGCCAAAAACATTCAGTACTTC. This encodes CASSGASGGLAKNIQYF.

The chain has TRBV4-1 and TRBJ2-2; D is unclear. Trimming stripped 11 bases from V and 6 bases from J, with 22 bases between. Germline V gene data show CDR1 as MGHRA and CDR2 as YSYEKL. The length of the CDR3 is 15 residues. Here the CDR3 reads CARRPPFRVPGELFF. DNA of the CDR3: TGCGCCCGCCGCCCACCCTTCCGGGTGCCCGGGGAGCTGTTTTTT.

Worth noting for this clonotype: A much larger clone lies a single base off, so this may be a read error. The rearrangement joins TRBV20-1 to TRBJ2-7; D possibly corresponds to TRBD1 (6 bases). Germline lookup yields CDR1 DFQATT and CDR2 SNEGSKA (reference sequence). This CDR3 comprises 11 residues. The DNA of the CDR3 is TGCAGTGCTCGACAGGTTACGCGGCAGTGCTTC. As protein: CSARQVTRQCF.

Turning to this clonotype: One junction end disagrees with the germline gene, perhaps due to a read error. V usage is TRBV11-2 and J usage is TRBJ2-3; 8 positions agree with TRBD1. The CDR3 loop spans 17 amino acids. Germline V gene lookup returns CDR1 SGHAT and CDR2 FQNNGV. This chain's CDR3 is CASSDVPGQASTDKQYF. The CDR3 DNA is TGTGCCAGCAGCGATGTTCCGGGACAGGCTAGCACAGATAAGCAGTATTTC.

This clonotype was counted many times. The rearrangement links TRBV5-6 to TRBJ1-1; D is ambiguous. The CDR3 loop spans 13 amino acids. Germline CDR1 and CDR2: SGHDT and YYEEEE. Trimming left V 0 bases short and J 2 bases short, with 5 bases between. CDR3 nucleotides: TGTGCCAGCAGCTTGGTACTCAACACTGAAGCTTTCTTT. It yields the protein CASSLVLNTEAFF. The whole variable domain, filled in from reference TRBV5-6 and TRBJ1-1, reads DAGVTQSPTHLIKTRGQQVTLRCSPKSGHDTVSWYQQALGQGPQFIFQYYEEEERQRGNFPDRFSGHQFPNYSSELNVNALLLGDSALYLCASSLVLNTEAFFGQGTRLTVV.

This clonotype was observed many times. The chain uses TRBV11-2 and TRBJ2-7; D call uncertain. Germline V CDR1 and CDR2: SGHAT, FQNNGV. CDR3 length: 15 amino acids. The V end was cut by 2 bases, the J end by 0 bases, with 11 bases between. The CDR3 nucleotides are TGTGCCAGCAGCTTATCACGGAGAAGCTCCTACGAGCAGTACTTC. It specifies CASSLSRRSSYEQYF. Variable domain in full (rest from reference TRBV11-2 and TRBJ2-7): EAGVAQSPRYKIIEKRQSVAFWCNPISGHATLYWYQQILGQGPKLLIQFQNNGVVDDSQLPKDRFSAERLKGVDSTLKIQPAKLEDSAVYLCASSLSRRSSYEQYFGPGTRLTVT.

In regard to this clonotype: A much larger clone differs from this one at a single base, so this may be a read error. The V call is TRBV7-9, the J call TRBJ2-7, with TRBD2 as a possible D gene (6 bases). Looked up from germline, CDR1 is SEHNR and CDR2 is FQNEAQ (reference sequence). The CDR3 sequence is 13 residues long. Trimming left V 6 bases short and J 2 bases short, with 11 bases between. In DNA, the CDR3 is TGTGCCAGCAGGTCGGGGGTAACCTACGAGCAGTACTTC. Its protein product is CASRSGVTYEQYF. The entire variable domain, with the rest obtained from reference TRBV7-9 and TRBJ2-7, is as follows: DTGVSQNPRHKITKRGQNVTFRCDPISEHNRLYWYRQTLGQGPEFLTYFQNEAQLEKSRLLSDRFSAERPKGSFSTLEIQRTEQGDSAMYLCASRSGVTYEQYFGPGTRLTVT.

Worth noting for this clonotype: One end of the junction does not line up with germline, which may come from a read error. The rearrangement links TRBV18 to TRBJ2-3; no definite D call. Germline V gives CDR1 KGHSH, CDR2 LQKENI. The CDR3 is made up of 13 amino acids. The CDR3 here is CASSPESADTQYF. DNA for the CDR3: TGTGCCAGCTCACCAGAGAGCGCAGATACGCAGTACTTT.

In this sample, this clonotype turned up a few times. This chain connects TRBV12-3 or TRBV12-4 to TRBJ1-1; D perhaps matches TRBD1 (5 bases). The CDR3 loop spans 15 amino acids. V dropped 3 bases and J dropped 3 bases, with 14 bases sitting between them. This CDR3 reads CASSFQGGLDTEAFF. The DNA of the CDR3 is TGTGCCAGCAGTTTTCAGGGTGGGTTGGACACTGAAGCTTTCTTT.

The CDR3 is CASTTDTHYGYTF. DNA of the CDR3: TGTGCCAGCACCACGGACACCCACTATGGCTACACCTTC. This chain uses TRBV6-5 with TRBJ1-2, with a tentative D call TRBD1 (5 bases). Trimming shortened V by 7 bases and J by 3 bases, and 12 bases separated the two germline ends. Germline values: CDR1 MNHEY, CDR2 SVGAGI. This CDR3 region has 13 residues.

This clonotype appeared once. A clone one base away is much larger, so this may be a read error. The gene calls are TRBV5-5 and TRBJ2-5; TRBD2 might be the D (8 bases). The CDR3 sequence is 15 residues long. Germline V lookup: CDR1 SGHKS, CDR2 YYEKEE (reference sequence). V was cut by 4 bases and J by 4 bases, with 17 bases left in between. CDR3 sequence: CASSPTSEGAETQYF. CDR3 in DNA: TGTGCCAGCAGCCCGACTAGCGAGGGGGCAGAGACCCAGTACTTC.

In this sample, this clonotype turned up many times. This chain joins TRBV20-1 and TRBJ2-3; 8 positions match TRBD2. Germline trimming cut 3 bases from V and 3 bases from J; bases unmatched to any gene: 14. CDR3 size: 17 residues. Germline CDR1 reads DFQATT; CDR2 reads SNEGSKA (reference sequence). The CDR3 region is CSARTPHRGGPTDTQYF. DNA of the CDR3: TGCAGTGCTAGGACCCCTCATCGGGGGGGGCCTACAGATACGCAGTATTTT.

This clonotype was detected a few times. The chain uses TRBV7-9 and TRBJ2-2, with D possibly matching TRBD2 (6 bases). The germline V and J ends were trimmed by 11 bases and 5 bases, with 24 bases remaining between them. The CDR3 contains 16 residues. CDR1 and CDR2 from the germline V gene are SEHNR and FQNEAQ (reference sequence). The CDR3 protein is CAVPWTIPPGTGELFF. DNA for the CDR3: TGTGCCGTCCCTTGGACTATACCCCCAGGAACCGGGGAGCTGTTTTTT.

Of note for this clonotype: A much larger clone differs from this one at a single base, so this may be a read error. The CDR3 does not close with the conserved phenylalanine or tryptophan, likely indicating a read error. V usage is TRBV5-1 and J usage is TRBJ2-1; TRBD2 is a possible D gene (7 bases). In germline, CDR1 is SGHRS, CDR2 YFSETQ. The CDR3 extends over 16 amino acids. V was pared by 4 bases and J by 6 bases, with 20 bases between. The chain's CDR3 is CASSHGTGGTVNEQFL. The CDR3 nucleotides are TGCGCCAGCAGCCATGGAACGGGGGGCACGGTCAATGAGCAGTTCTTA.